A single sample gave rise to the 3 T cell receptor beta chains below, sequenced in a study of T cell responses to AZD1222 COVID-19 vaccine. TCRdb keeps only in-frame clones here, not all; method: immunoSEQ multiplex PCR. This table has about 100,000 clones, about 86% appearing once. The sample consisted of peripheral blood, taken on day 0 of AZD1222 vaccination. These receptors all come from an adult in good health.

The chain has TRBV5-1 and TRBJ1-2; D may be TRBD1 (6 bases). Germline values: CDR1 SGHRS, CDR2 YFSETQ. With 2 bases removed from V and 5 bases from J, the gap between germline ends came to 13 bases. CDR3 length equals 14 residues. The CDR3: CASSFLQGSYGYTF. Here the CDR3 DNA reads TGCGCCAGCAGCTTTTTGCAGGGGTCTTATGGCTACACCTTC.

V usage is TRBV10-3 and J usage is TRBJ2-7; D is possibly TRBD1 or TRBD2 (6 bases each). CDR3 length equals 12 residues. V was shortened by 8 bases and J by 0 bases, with 8 bases between the two germline ends. Germline V gene lookup returns CDR1 ENHRY and CDR2 SYGVKD. The CDR3 sequence is CAIRGHSYEQYF. For the CDR3, the DNA is TGTGCCATCCGGGGGCACTCCTACGAGCAGTACTTC.

V and J are TRBV5-4 and TRBJ2-1, with 12 bases lining up with TRBD2. The CDR3 runs to 15 residues. V shed 2 bases and J 5 bases; nucleotides not matched to a gene: 2. Germline CDR1 reads SGHNT; CDR2 reads YYREEE (reference sequence). The CDR3 spells CASSLRLAGDNEQFF. Written as DNA, the CDR3 is TGTGCCAGCAGCTTACGACTAGCGGGAGACAATGAGCAGTTCTTC.